Listed below are T cell receptor beta chains from one sample, sequenced in a study of cytotoxic CD8 clonotypes in ibrutinib-treated CLL. Profiling relied on immunoSEQ multiplex PCR, and the TCRdb table lists in-frame clones only, not all of them. The sample has roughly 130,000 clones; under 95% are singletons. This specimen consisted of PBMCs, obtained after 12 months of ibrutinib treatment. These TCRs come from a human donor with chronic lymphocytic leukemia. Each CDR3 is given with its conserved first and last residue. Fields, in order: J gene, D gene, V gene, clone size, CDR3 protein, CDR3 DNA. D genes are given only for firm matches. For some rows the clone size is stated as once, few or many, or as a class when expanded; others skip it.

TRBJ1-5 | . | TRBV19 | . | CASTEGGTFHQPQHF | TGTGCCAGTACCGAGGGGGGAACTTTCCATCAGCCCCAGCATTTT
TRBJ2-1 | . | TRBV7-9 | . | CASGFGSSYNEQFF | TGTGCCAGCGGTTTTGGGAGCTCCTACAATGAGCAGTTCTTC
TRBJ2-3 | . | TRBV15 | . | CATSRDREQGATDTQYF | TGTGCCACCAGCAGAGACCGGGAGCAGGGAGCGACAGATACGCAGTATTTT
TRBJ2-4 | . | TRBV5-8 | . | CASSGGHQDIQYF | TGTGCCAGCAGCGGGGGACACCAGGACATTCAGTACTTC
TRBJ2-7 | . | TRBV4-2 | . | CASSLGLNYEQYF | TGTGCCAGCAGCCTGGGACTTAACTACGAGCAGTACTTC
TRBJ2-4 | . | TRBV30 | . | CAWSVPASIAKNIQYF | TGTGCCTGGAGTGTACCGGCATCCATAGCCAAAAACATTCAGTACTTC
TRBJ2-1 | TRBD2 | TRBV6-6 | . | CASSYETSGQRPFF | TGTGCCAGCAGTTACGAGACTAGCGGGCAACGCCCGTTCTTC
TRBJ1-5 | TRBD1 | TRBV19 | few | CASSGTGAVELNQPQHF | TGTGCCAGTAGTGGAACAGGGGCCGTAGAATTGAATCAGCCCCAGCATTTT
TRBJ2-3 | . | TRBV19 | . | CASTVVISTTPDTQYF | TGTGCCAGTACTGTCGTGATCAGCACAACCCCAGATACGCAGTATTTT
TRBJ2-1 | TRBD1 | TRBV29-1 | . | CSVGTGEGYEQFF | TGCAGCGTTGGGACAGGGGAAGGGTATGAGCAGTTCTTC
TRBJ1-4 | . | TRBV19 | . | CASSAPPDRRHEKLFF | TGTGCCAGTAGTGCGCCCCCCGACAGGCGCCATGAAAAACTGTTTTTT
TRBJ2-3 | . | TRBV30 | . | CAWSPGAGISDTQYF | TGTGCCTGGAGTCCAGGGGCGGGAATTTCAGATACGCAGTATTTT
TRBJ2-1 | TRBD2 | TRBV5-8 | . | CASSRLAGTNEQFF | TGTGCCAGCAGCCGGCTAGCGGGAACCAATGAGCAGTTCTTC
TRBJ1-5 | TRBD1 | TRBV18 | . | CASSAGQGGNQPQHF | TGTGCCAGCTCGGCGGGACAGGGTGGAAATCAGCCCCAGCATTTT
TRBJ2-7 | TRBD2 | TRBV29-1 | . | CSVLGEGGTSSSYEQYF | TGCAGCGTTTTGGGGGAGGGAGGGACTTCGAGCTCCTACGAGCAGTACTTC
TRBJ2-1 | TRBD2 | TRBV13 | . | CASSLVAAGGLAQFF | TGTGCCAGCAGCTTAGTCGCGGCGGGAGGGTTAGCGCAGTTCTTC
TRBJ1-5 | TRBD1 | TRBV28 | few | CATGDRGTNQPQHF | TGTGCCACGGGAGACAGGGGCACTAATCAGCCCCAGCATTTT
TRBJ2-7 | TRBD2 | TRBV9 | . | CASSVEGISGSSPYEQYF | TGTGCCAGCAGCGTAGAAGGGATAAGCGGGAGTTCCCCCTACGAGCAGTACTTC
TRBJ2-4 | TRBD1 | TRBV7-2 | . | CASSREGAAKNIQYF | TGTGCCAGCAGCCGTGAGGGGGCCGCCAAAAACATTCAGTACTTC
TRBJ2-1 | TRBD2 | TRBV6-1 | . | CASSGLAGWVGEQFF | TGTGCCAGCAGTGGACTAGCGGGATGGGTCGGGGAGCAGTTCTTC
TRBJ2-1 | . | TRBV18 | . | CASSHSLRLIDEQFF | TGTGCCAGCTCCCACAGCCTACGACTTATCGATGAGCAGTTCTTC
TRBJ1-2 | . | TRBV6-1 | . | CASMSQDRSYGYTF | TGTGCCAGCATGTCCCAAGACAGAAGCTATGGCTACACCTTC
TRBJ1-1 | . | TRBV10-3 | . | CAISESRGNTEAFF | TGTGCCATCAGTGAGTCAAGGGGTAACACTGAAGCTTTCTTT
TRBJ2-3 | . | TRBV18 | . | CASSLRVSDTQYF | TGTGCCAGCTCATTAAGGGTCTCAGATACGCAGTATTTT
TRBJ2-7 | . | TRBV28 | . | CASSTAAGAKYEQYF | TGTGCCAGCAGTACCGCCGCAGGGGCGAAATACGAGCAGTACTTC
TRBJ1-4 | TRBD1 | TRBV18 | once | CASSLTGTGREKLFF | TGTGCCAGCTCACTTACCGGGACAGGGCGTGAAAAACTGTTTTTT
TRBJ1-2 | . | TRBV7-9 | . | CASSLPRTAYGYTF | TGTGCCAGCAGCTTACCAAGGACAGCCTATGGCTACACCTTC
TRBJ2-2 | TRBD1 | TRBV7-3 | . | CASSLQGANTGELFF | TGTGCCAGCAGCCTCCAGGGGGCGAACACCGGGGAGCTGTTTTTT
TRBJ2-5 | . | TRBV28 | . | CASSLSRGTVVETQYF | TGTGCCAGCAGTTTATCAAGGGGGACGGTTGTAGAGACCCAGTACTTC
TRBJ1-2 | . | TRBV7-9 | . | CASSGENYGYTF | TGTGCCAGCAGCGGGGAAAACTATGGCTACACCTTC
TRBJ1-5 | TRBD1 | TRBV19 | few | CASSIVEGAGQPQHF | TGTGCCAGTAGTATAGTTGAGGGGGCTGGCCAGCCCCAGCATTTT
TRBJ1-2 | TRBD1 | TRBV29-1 | . | CSATQGPEGYTF | TGCAGCGCCACACAGGGGCCGGAAGGCTACACCTTC
TRBJ2-1 | . | TRBV11-2 | . | CASSPRAEGFYNEQFF | TGTGCCAGCAGCCCAAGGGCGGAGGGGTTCTACAATGAGCAGTTCTTC
TRBJ1-5 | . | TRBV7-2 | . | CASSLEGPGEPQHF | TGTGCCAGCAGCTTAGAGGGGCCGGGTGAGCCCCAGCATTTT
TRBJ2-1 | . | TRBV9 | . | CASSASTRSYNEQFF | TGTGCCAGCAGCGCTTCTACCCGCTCCTACAATGAGCAGTTCTTC
TRBJ2-5 | . | TRBV11-2 | . | CASSPAGTPQETQYF | TGTGCCAGCAGCCCGGCCGGGACGCCACAAGAGACCCAGTACTTC
TRBJ2-7 | TRBD2 | TRBV10-1 | . | CASSDPGEGNEQYF | TGCGCCAGCAGTGACCCCGGGGAGGGGAACGAGCAGTACTTC
TRBJ1-3 | . | TRBV9 | . | CASSVDGGAGNTIYF | TGTGCCAGCAGCGTAGATGGTGGTGCGGGAAACACCATATATTTT
TRBJ1-5 | . | TRBV28 | . | CASTEDRINQPQHF | TGTGCCAGCACCGAGGACAGAATCAATCAGCCCCAGCATTTT
TRBJ2-5 | TRBD1 | TRBV2 | . | CASRIQGWGETQYF | TGTGCCAGCAGGATACAGGGGTGGGGAGAGACCCAGTACTTC
TRBJ1-2 | . | TRBV9 | few | CASSPPRGVSYGYTF | TGTGCCAGCAGCCCCCCTCGGGGGGTCAGCTATGGCTACACCTTC
TRBJ2-5 | . | TRBV2 | . | CASSVQGQETQYF | TGTGCCAGCAGTGTACAGGGACAAGAGACCCAGTACTTC
TRBJ2-1 | TRBD2 | TRBV7-3 | . | CASSSPGTSGSNEQFF | TGTGCCAGCAGCTCTCCAGGGACTAGCGGGAGCAATGAGCAGTTCTTC
TRBJ2-1 | . | TRBV7-2 | . | CATRLGVTYNEQFF | TGTGCCACCAGGCTGGGAGTGACCTACAATGAGCAGTTCTTC
TRBJ1-2 | . | TRBV11-2 | . | CASSLDRTESNYGYTF | TGTGCCAGCAGCTTAGATAGGACGGAATCTAACTATGGCTACACCTTC
TRBJ1-5 | . | TRBV28 | . | CASRIPGSPGNQPQHF | TGTGCCAGCAGGATACCGGGTTCTCCAGGGAATCAGCCCCAGCATTTT
TRBJ2-1 | TRBD2 | TRBV12-5 | . | CASGLSPSGRAYNEQFF | TGTGCTAGTGGTTTGTCTCCTAGCGGGAGGGCCTACAATGAGCAGTTCTTC
TRBJ1-5 | . | TRBV6-5 | once | CASSYAGREDQPQHF | TGTGCCAGCAGTTACGCAGGCAGGGAAGATCAGCCCCAGCATTTT
TRBJ1-5 | TRBD1 | TRBV19 | . | CASKGQGGQPQHF | TGTGCCAGTAAAGGACAGGGAGGTCAGCCCCAGCATTTT
TRBJ2-7 | . | TRBV4-2 | . | CASSRDAEQYF | TGTGCCAGCAGCCGGGATGCAGAGCAGTACTTC
TRBJ2-1 | . | TRBV9 | . | CASSLGSYNEQFF | TGTGCCAGCAGCCTTGGAAGTTACAATGAGCAGTTCTTC